This T cell receptor beta chain was captured by sequencing in a study of cytomegalovirus exposure and HLA in healthy donors. Overall study context: The use of the same platform for the 90 to 150 validation repertoires and the 600 to 700 first-cohort repertoires was reported by a later analysis. Regarding the study as a whole: Researchers catalogued approximately 160 TCR beta chains as cytomegalovirus-associated.

Concerning this clone itself: Its specificity is not known.

The data were produced by immunoSEQ multiplex PCR, yet TCRdb's version contains in-frame clones alone and is incomplete. The repertoire holds a few hundred thousand clones, with roughly 88% as singletons. The sample consisted of PBMCs. The TCR comes from a woman aged 25 to 39 in good health and CMV-seropositive.

The chain's CDR3 is CSVAPSGAQSYNEQFF. The CDR3, as DNA: TGCAGCGTGGCGCCTAGCGGGGCCCAAAGCTACAATGAGCAGTTCTTC. The chain uses TRBV29-1 and TRBJ2-1, with TRBD2 matching over 9 bases. CDR3 length: 16 amino acids. The germline gives CDR1 SQVTM, CDR2 ANQGSEA. V shed 6 bases, J shed 3 bases, and the junction held 12 bases outside the gene matches.